This T cell receptor (beta chain) was recorded in a study of blood T cell repertoires in COVID-19. Looking at the study overall: T cells, B-cell-depleted T cells, or PBMCs provided the cDNA or gDNA that served as material.

Shortly before study entry, within 2 weeks, exposed participants had met a COVID-19 case. The CDR3 covers 15 residues. Germline V CDR1 and CDR2: SGHNT, YYREEE (reference sequence). The V end lost 1 base, the J end lost 5 bases, and 13 bases lay between the germline ends. The assay was immunoSEQ multiplex PCR, and TCRdb's table has in-frame clones only and misses some. The sample yields roughly 58,000 clones, roughly two thirds seen once. Sequenced input: PBMCs or T cells enriched from blood (not recorded which). This TCR was sampled from a woman aged 55-69 years who had been exposed to COVID-19. The chain employs TRBV5-4 and TRBJ2-1, with D maybe TRBD2 (7 bases). In DNA, the CDR3 is TGTGCCAGCAGCTTGAAGGCGGGGGCGAACAATGAGCAGTTCTTC. Translating gives CASSLKAGANNEQFF.